The 24 T cell receptor beta chains in this list originate from one sample, sequenced in a study of T-cell memory formation after mild COVID-19. One entry per CDR3 protein, called by TCRdb with MiXCR from the 5' RACE reads. Among 110,000 or so distinct CDR3 sequences, 22% were seen once, and the ten largest hold approximately 41%. The sample consisted of PBMCs or a T cell subset sorted from them (not recorded which). All receptors derive from a man aged 18 to 30 who had mild COVID-19 (a few samples of this study predate the infection). Cell type and time point are not known.

This clonotype was seen more than once but under ten times. The chain joins TRBV11-2 to TRBJ2-2, with 7 nucleotides matching TRBD1. From germline, CDR1 is SGHAT and CDR2 FQNNGV. Losses at the gene ends were 1 base for V and 4 bases for J; bases not matched to a gene: 6. CDR3 size: 16 residues. The DNA for the CDR3 is TGTGCCAGCAGCTTAGGTCGGACAGGATCCACCGGGGAGCTGTTTTTT. Translating it yields CASSLGRTGSTGELFF.

Only a few counts were recorded for this clonotype. The rearrangement joins TRBV7-6 to TRBJ2-7, with a weak D call TRBD2 (5 bases). The CDR3 has 14 residues. The ends were cut back, 5 bases at V and 3 bases at J, with 14 bases in the middle. Looked up from germline, CDR1 is SGHVS and CDR2 is FNYEAQ. Written as DNA, the CDR3 is TGTGCCAGCAGCACACGGGCCGGGGACTACGAGCAGTACTTC. Translated, it gives CASSTRAGDYEQYF.

This clonotype was counted between two and nine times. J is TRBJ2-7 and V is TRBV6-5; 9 nucleotides line up with TRBD1. The CDR3 has 14 residues. Germline V gene sequence: CDR1 MNHEY, CDR2 SVGAGI. The junction had 6 bases not matched to a gene; V was cut back by 6 bases and J by 3 bases. The CDR3 region is CASRRTGDGYEQYV. CDR3 in DNA: TGTGCCAGCAGACGGACAGGGGATGGCTACGAGCAGTACGTC.

CDR3: CASSGGSGEAFF. CDR3 bases: TGTGCCAGCAGTGGGGGGAGCGGTGAAGCTTTCTTT. This chain links TRBV6-1 with TRBJ1-1, with D possibly TRBD1 on 5 matching bases. Germline lookup yields CDR1 MNHNS and CDR2 SASEGT. V lost 4 bases and J 7 bases, leaving 10 bases between the germline ends. CDR3 length: 12 residues.

For this clonotype: At one of its ends the junction is not consistent with the germline gene, which may arise from a read error. The chain links TRBV7-8 to TRBJ2-3; D is ambiguous. This CDR3 comprises 15 residues. Germline CDR1 reads SGHVS; CDR2 reads FQNEAQ. Here the CDR3 DNA reads TGTGCCGGCAGCTTAGAAAAGGCATTAGCAGATACGCAGTATTTT. Translated, it gives CAGSLEKALADTQYF.

There are many counts of this clonotype. The chain is built from TRBV27 and TRBJ2-3; D is perhaps TRBD1 or TRBD2 (5 bases each). V was cut by 5 bases and J by 0 bases, with 18 bases left in between. This CDR3 is 17 amino acids long. Germline CDR1 reads MNHEY; CDR2 reads SMNVEV (reference sequence). The CDR3 loop reads CASSPGPGATSTDTQYF. The CDR3 nucleotides are TGTGCCAGCAGTCCGGGACCCGGGGCAACAAGCACAGATACGCAGTATTTT.

This clonotype has a handful of counts. The V and J genes are TRBV4-1 and TRBJ1-5; D is ambiguous. The CDR3 runs to 20 residues. CDR1 is MGHRA, CDR2 YSYEKL, per germline. Trimming pared 0 bases from V and 0 bases from J, leaving 21 bases between. The DNA for the CDR3 is TGCGCCAGCAGCCAAGAAGGAGGGCCGGGGTACTCATATAGCAATCAGCCCCAGCATTTT. Translated: CASSQEGGPGYSYSNQPQHF.

The genes are TRBV7-6 and TRBJ2-7; TRBD1 matches at 8 bases. Germline CDR1 is SGHVS and CDR2 is FNYEAQ. Trimming cost V 5 bases and J 4 bases; bases outside gene matches: 7. The CDR3 runs to 14 residues. The CDR3 reads CASSPNRGDYEQYV. CDR3 in DNA: TGTGCCAGCAGCCCCAACAGGGGGGATTACGAGCAGTACGTC.

This chain uses TRBV30 with TRBJ2-7; TRBD1 matches at 9 bases. CDR3 size: 12 residues. Germline CDR1 is GTSNPN and CDR2 is SVGIG (reference sequence). Trimming at V came to 7 bases and at J to 6 bases, leaving 7 bases not matched to a gene. As DNA, the CDR3 is TGTGCCTCCGGGACAGGGTTCCCCGAGCAGTACTTC. This gives the protein CASGTGFPEQYF.

A few counts support this clonotype. CDR3 sequence (DNA): TGTGCCAGCAGTTCTTCAGGGTCGGTTAACACTGAAGCTTTCTTT. This sequence encodes CASSSSGSVNTEAFF. V gene TRBV9 combines with J gene TRBJ1-1, with D perhaps matching TRBD1 (5 bases). Trimming cost V 5 bases and J 2 bases, with 16 bases left between them. Germline V CDR1 and CDR2: SGDLS, YYNGEE. This CDR3 comprises 15 residues.

In its sample, this clonotype was seen a few times. V is TRBV10-2 and J is TRBJ1-2; 7 bases match TRBD1. Losses at the gene ends were 2 bases for V and 0 bases for J; bases not matched to a gene: 3. CDR3 length equals 15 residues. The germline CDR1 and CDR2 sequences are WSHSY and SAAADI. CDR3 in amino acids: CASSEAGGPNYGYTF. CDR3 bases: TGCGCCAGCAGTGAGGCAGGGGGTCCTAACTATGGCTACACCTTC.

The rearrangement links TRBV6-6 to TRBJ2-1, with a tentative D call TRBD2 (6 bases). Germline CDR1 reads MNHNY; CDR2 reads SVGAGI (reference sequence). The CDR3 has 16 amino acids. Trimming pared 6 bases from V and 0 bases from J, leaving 15 bases between. Written as DNA, the CDR3 is TGTGCCAGCAGGGAATTCGGGCGGGGCTCCTACAATGAGCAGTTCTTC. Encoded protein: CASREFGRGSYNEQFF.

The genes are TRBV7-9 and TRBJ2-2; 8 positions agree with TRBD1. Germline CDR1 is SEHNR and CDR2 is FQNEAQ (reference sequence). J gave up 5 bases and V 6 bases, and 11 bases lay outside the gene matches. The CDR3 is 16 amino acids. CDR3 bases: TGTGCCAGCAGTTTACGGACAGGGCTGGATACCGGGGAGCTGTTTTTT. It translates to CASSLRTGLDTGELFF.

This chain uses TRBV4-3 with TRBJ2-1; possibly TRBD2 for D (6 bases). Germline values: CDR1 LGHNA, CDR2 YSLEER. Trimming removed 6 bases at V and 7 bases at J, with 16 bases between. The CDR3 is made up of 14 amino acids. CDR3 amino acids: CASSRRWRGNEQFF. The CDR3 DNA sequence: TGCGCCAGCAGTCGAAGGTGGCGGGGAAATGAGCAGTTCTTC.

The CDR3, as DNA: TGTGCCTGGCACAGGGAAGGATCCAATGAGCAGTTCTTC. Its translation: CAWHREGSNEQFF. The rearrangement links TRBV21-1 to TRBJ2-1; the table's D call, TRBD1, was not checked against the DNA. TRBV21-1 is flagged as a pseudogene. The CDR3 consists of 13 residues.

This chain joins TRBV12-3 or TRBV12-4 and TRBJ1-1, with 7 nucleotides matching TRBD1. This CDR3 has 16 residues. Trimming cost V 6 bases and J 11 bases; bases outside gene matches: 21. The CDR3 protein is CASRLTGSGPKREAFF. CDR3 DNA: TGTGCCAGCAGGCTGACAGGGTCGGGTCCGAAACGCGAGGCTTTCTTT.

Here the CDR3 reads CASGYGSYEQFF. CDR3 in DNA: TGCGCCAGCGGCTATGGCAGTTATGAGCAGTTCTTC. The chain is built from TRBV4-1 and TRBJ2-1; D is unresolved. V lost 8 bases and J 8 bases, leaving 13 bases between the germline ends. CDR3 length: 12 residues. CDR1 and CDR2 (germline): MGHRA, YSYEKL.

The chain uses TRBV7-6 and TRBJ1-1; D is uncertain. V dropped 4 bases and J dropped 0 bases, with 12 bases sitting between them. The V gene's germline CDR1 is SGHVS and CDR2 FNYEAQ. This CDR3 is 15 amino acids long. As DNA, the CDR3 is TGTGCCAGCAGCTCGACGGCAGACCTGAACACTGAAGCTTTCTTT. It yields the protein CASSSTADLNTEAFF.

This clonotype showed up many times. The chain has TRBV25-1 and TRBJ1-1; D unclear. V was trimmed by 3 bases and J by 1 base, leaving 12 bases between them. Germline V CDR1 and CDR2: MGHDK, SYGVNS. The CDR3 is 15 residues long. CDR3 protein: CASSESKDANTEAFF. The DNA of the CDR3 is TGTGCCAGCAGTGAGTCTAAGGACGCGAACACTGAAGCTTTCTTT.

V and J are TRBV6-5 and TRBJ2-5; D call uncertain. The CDR3 contains 13 residues. Germline values: CDR1 MNHEY, CDR2 SVGAGI. V shed 6 bases and J shed 7 bases, with 15 bases lying between them. This CDR3 is CASSLGGAGTQYF. The CDR3 DNA reads as TGTGCCAGCAGCCTGGGTGGCGCTGGGACCCAGTACTTC.

A few counts support this clonotype. The chain is built from TRBV13 and TRBJ2-5, with D hard to call. CDR3 length: 12 amino acids. Trimming removed 5 bases at V and 4 bases at J, with 8 bases between. Germline V lookup: CDR1 PRHDT, CDR2 FYEKMQ (reference sequence). In DNA form, the CDR3 reads TGTGCCAGCAGCGACCGGGTAGAGACCCAGTACTTC. Encoded protein: CASSDRVETQYF.

This clonotype has a handful of counts. V gene TRBV3-1 combines with J gene TRBJ1-2; TRBD1 matches at 9 bases. The CDR3 has 13 amino acids. CDR1 is LGHDT and CDR2 is YNNKEL in the germline V gene (reference sequence). V lost 4 bases to trimming and J lost 5 bases; unmatched junction nucleotides: 2. CDR3 bases: TGTGCCAGCAGCCCGGGGACAGGGTATGGCTACACCTTC. Protein product: CASSPGTGYGYTF.

This clonotype was recorded a few times. The CDR3, as DNA: TGTGCCATCAGGGACAGGGGGTGGTTGGATACGCAGTATTTT. Protein sequence: CAIRDRGWLDTQYF. J is TRBJ2-3 and V is TRBV10-3; TRBD1 matches 10 bases. The CDR3 is made up of 14 amino acids. V dropped 6 bases and J dropped 6; count of bases not matched to a gene: 6. Per the germline V gene, CDR1 is ENHRY and CDR2 is SYGVKD.

This clonotype was counted at least ten times. A junction end diverges from the germline sequence, so it may reflect a read error. The chain uses TRBV7-8 and TRBJ2-3; D not certain. Germline CDR1 reads SGHVS; CDR2 reads FQNEAQ. The CDR3 is made up of 14 amino acids. CDR3 bases: TGTGCCAGCAGTTTAGGGTCGGGCTCAGATACGCAGTATTTT. Amino acid sequence: CASSLGSGSDTQYF. Together with reference TRBV7-8 and TRBJ2-3, the CDR3 gives the full variable domain: GAGVSQSPRYKVAKRGQDVALRCDPISGHVSLFWYQQALGQGPEFLTYFQNEAQLDKSGLPSDRFFAERPEGSVSTLKIQRTQQEDSAVYLCASSLGSGSDTQYFGPGTRLTVL.